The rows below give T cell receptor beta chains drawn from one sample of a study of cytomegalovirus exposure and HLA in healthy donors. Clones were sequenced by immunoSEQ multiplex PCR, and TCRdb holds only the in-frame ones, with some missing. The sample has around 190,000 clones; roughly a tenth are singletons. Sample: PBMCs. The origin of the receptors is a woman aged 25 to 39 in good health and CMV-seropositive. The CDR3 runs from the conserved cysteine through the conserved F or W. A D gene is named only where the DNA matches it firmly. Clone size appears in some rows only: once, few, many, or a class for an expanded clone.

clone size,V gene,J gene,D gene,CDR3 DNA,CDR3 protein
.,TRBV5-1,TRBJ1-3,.,TGCGCCAGCAGCTTGGAAGCGTCTGGAAACACCATATATTTT,CASSLEASGNTIYF
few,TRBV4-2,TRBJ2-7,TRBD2,TGTGCCAGCAGCCAAGTCGGGACTAGCGGGAGGGGTCGATTCTCCTACGAGCAGTACTTC,CASSQVGTSGRGRFSYEQYF
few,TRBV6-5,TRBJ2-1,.,TGTGCCAGCAGTTACCCGGGTACGGGAGCCAATGAGCAGTTCTTC,CASSYPGTGANEQFF
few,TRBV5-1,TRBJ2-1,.,TGCGCCAGCAGCCAACGCGCTAGCAGCTACAATGAGCAGTTCTTC,CASSQRASSYNEQFF
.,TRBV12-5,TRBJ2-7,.,TGTGCTAGTGCCCCGGGACTCGCGGGGTACGAGCAGTACTTC,CASAPGLAGYEQYF
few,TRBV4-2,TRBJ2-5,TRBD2,TGTGCCAGCAGCCAAGACACGACTAGCGGGAGATTAACCCAGTACTTC,CASSQDTTSGRLTQYF
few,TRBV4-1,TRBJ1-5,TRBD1,TGCGCCAGCAGCCCCCGGGACAGGAGCAATCAGCCCCAGCATTTT,CASSPRDRSNQPQHF
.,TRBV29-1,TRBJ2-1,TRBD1,TGCAGCGTCCCGGGACAGGGCTACAATGAGCAGTTCTTC,CSVPGQGYNEQFF
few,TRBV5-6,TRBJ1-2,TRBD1,TGTGCCAGCAGTTATTCGACAGGGCAGGGCTACACCTTC,CASSYSTGQGYTF
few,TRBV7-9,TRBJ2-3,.,TGTGCCAGCAGCTTATGGCGGGAAATCGTCAGGGATACGCAGTATTTT,CASSLWREIVRDTQYF
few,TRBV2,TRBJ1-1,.,TGTGCCAGCAGTGGCCTAGGATTTGGAACTGAAGCTTTCTTT,CASSGLGFGTEAFF
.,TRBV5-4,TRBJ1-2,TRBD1,TGTGCCAGCAGCCCGACAGGGAATAACTATGGCTACACCTTC,CASSPTGNNYGYTF
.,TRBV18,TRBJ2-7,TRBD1,TGTGCCAGCTCACCACCACGGACAGGGGCCGAGCAGTACTTC,CASSPPRTGAEQYF
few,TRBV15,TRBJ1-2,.,TGTGCCACCAGCAGAGGCAGGGTTGGCGGCTACACCTTC,CATSRGRVGGYTF
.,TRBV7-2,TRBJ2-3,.,TGTGCCAGCAGCTTCTACAGGGAAGAGTATTTT,CASSFYREEYF
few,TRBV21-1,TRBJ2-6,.,TGTGCCAGCAGCATCTGGGGGGGGATTGGGGCCAACGTCCTGACTTTC,CASSIWGGIGANVLTF
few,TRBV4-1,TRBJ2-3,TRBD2,TGCGCCAGCAGCCAAGCATTGATGGGACTAGCAACAGATACGCAGTATTTT,CASSQALMGLATDTQYF
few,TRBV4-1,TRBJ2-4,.,TGCGCCAGCAGCCAAGTGGCCCAGGCGCCCAAAAACATTCAGTACTTC,CASSQVAQAPKNIQYF
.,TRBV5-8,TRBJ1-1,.,TGTGCCAGCAGCCCGGGGGGGGGCACTGAAGCTTTCTTT,CASSPGGGTEAFF
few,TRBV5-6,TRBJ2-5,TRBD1,TGTGCCAGCAGCTCAAAACAGGGGTCGGAGACCCAGTACTTC,CASSSKQGSETQYF
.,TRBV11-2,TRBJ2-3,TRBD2,TGTGCCAGCAGCTTTAGCGGGAGAAGCACAGATACGCAGTATTTT,CASSFSGRSTDTQYF
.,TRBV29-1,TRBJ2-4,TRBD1,TGCAGCGCCACCCCTGGACAGGGGGTAGCCAAAAACATTCAGTACTTC,CSATPGQGVAKNIQYF
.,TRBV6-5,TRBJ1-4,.,TGTGCCAGCAGTTACGACGGGGGATTAGAAAAACTGTTTTTT,CASSYDGGLEKLFF
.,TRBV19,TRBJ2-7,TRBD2,TGTGCCAGTAGTGGGAGTAGCGGGAGGATGAGCTCCTACGAGCAGTACTTC,CASSGSSGRMSSYEQYF
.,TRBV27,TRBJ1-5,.,TGTGCCAGCAGCTCGGGCAATCAGCCCCAGCATTTT,CASSSGNQPQHF
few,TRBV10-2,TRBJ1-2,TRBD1,TGCGCCATCCAGGGACAGAACTATGGCTACACCTTC,CAIQGQNYGYTF
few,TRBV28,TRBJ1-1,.,TGTGCCAGCGGTATGTCCTGGGGGGGGACTGAAGCTTTCTTT,CASGMSWGGTEAFF
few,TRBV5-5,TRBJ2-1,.,TGTGCCAGCAGCTTGTCGGACAACCCGTACAATGAGCAGTTCTTC,CASSLSDNPYNEQFF